One sample yielded the 6 T cell receptor beta chains listed below, sequenced in a study of blood T cell repertoires in COVID-19. Clones were sequenced by immunoSEQ multiplex PCR, and TCRdb holds only the in-frame ones, with some missing. The data hold under 500,000 clones, with approximately 90% observed a single time. The sample consisted of PBMCs or T cells enriched from blood (not recorded which). All receptors derive from a woman in her late teens or twenties with acute COVID-19.

The chain joins TRBV3-1 (or the pseudogene TRBV3-2) to TRBJ1-1, with 7 bases matching TRBD1. Unmatched junction bases numbered 7, after V lost 1 base and J lost 11 bases. This CDR3 contains 13 residues. Germline CDR1 is LGHDT and CDR2 is YNNKEL (reference sequence). The CDR3 sequence is CASSQAEGAIAFF. DNA for the CDR3: TGTGCCAGCAGCCAAGCGGAGGGGGCGATCGCTTTCTTT.

This clone was detected a few times. J is TRBJ2-1 and V is TRBV6-2 or TRBV6-3; D unresolved. The CDR3 sequence is 11 residues long. Germline V gives CDR1 MNHEY, CDR2 SVGEGT. The germline V and J ends were trimmed by 5 bases and 9 bases, with 8 bases remaining between them. The CDR3 region is CASSPLFEQFF. The CDR3 DNA reads as TGTGCCAGCAGTCCCCTGTTTGAGCAGTTCTTC.

In this sample, this clone turned up once. The gene calls are TRBV11-2 and TRBJ2-7, with 9 bases aligning to TRBD1. The J segment lost 3 bases and the V segment lost 0 bases, leaving 3 bases of the junction unmatched. The CDR3 totals 15 residues. The V gene's germline CDR1 is SGHAT and CDR2 FQNNGV. The DNA of the CDR3 is TGTGCCAGCAGCTTAGATCTGGACAGGGGCTACGAGCAGTACTTC. It specifies CASSLDLDRGYEQYF.

The chain recombines TRBV6-6 with TRBJ1-6; weak D call: TRBD1 (6 bases). The V and J ends lost 8 bases and 14 bases respectively, with 16 bases between them. In germline, CDR1 is MNHNY, CDR2 SVGAGI (reference sequence). The CDR3 spans 12 residues. DNA of the CDR3: TGTGCCAGCCGGGACGGAGAGGGGGCCCTCCACTTT. Its protein is CASRDGEGALHF.

V gene TRBV7-8 combines with J gene TRBJ2-7; 7 bases fit TRBD2. Germline CDR1 SGHVS, CDR2 FQNEAQ. V was clipped by 2 bases and J by 4 bases; unmatched bases: 17. The CDR3 spans 18 residues. CDR3: CASSLRRVLEGGLYEQYF. CDR3 sequence (DNA): TGTGCCAGCAGCTTAAGGAGGGTTTTAGAGGGAGGGCTTTACGAGCAGTACTTC.

The rearrangement uses TRBV16 and TRBJ1-1, with TRBD1 identical over 8 bases. Germline trimming cut 5 bases from V and 1 base from J; bases unmatched to any gene: 6. Germline values: CDR1 KGHSY, CDR2 FQNENV. There are 15 residues in the CDR3. The CDR3 here is CASSTRDRPNTEAFF. The CDR3 DNA follows: TGTGCCAGCAGCACCCGGGACAGGCCGAACACTGAAGCTTTCTTT.